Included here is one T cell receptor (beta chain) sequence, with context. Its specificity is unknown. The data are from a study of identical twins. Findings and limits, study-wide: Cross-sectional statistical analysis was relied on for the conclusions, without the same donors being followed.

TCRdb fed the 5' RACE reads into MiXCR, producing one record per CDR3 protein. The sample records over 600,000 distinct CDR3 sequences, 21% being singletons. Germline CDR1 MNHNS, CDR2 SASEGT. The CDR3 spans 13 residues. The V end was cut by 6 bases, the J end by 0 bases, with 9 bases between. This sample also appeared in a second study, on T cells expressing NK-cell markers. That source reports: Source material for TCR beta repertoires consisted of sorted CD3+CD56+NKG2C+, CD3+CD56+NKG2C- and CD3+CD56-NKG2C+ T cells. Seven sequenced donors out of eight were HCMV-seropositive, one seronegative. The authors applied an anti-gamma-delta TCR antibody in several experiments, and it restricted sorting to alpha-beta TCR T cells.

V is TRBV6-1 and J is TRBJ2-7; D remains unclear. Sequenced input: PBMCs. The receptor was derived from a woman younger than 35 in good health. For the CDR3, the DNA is TGTGCCAGCAGAAGGACGAGCTCCTACGAGCAGTACTTC. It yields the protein CASRRTSSYEQYF.